Below, 5 T cell receptor beta chains from the same sample are listed, as sequenced in a study of shared clonotypes between healthy human individuals. Sequencing was performed with immunoSEQ multiplex PCR; in TCRdb, only in-frame clones are kept and a portion is missing. The sample contains 2 million to 3 million clones, 93% of which appear only once. The sample comprised naive CD4+ T cells from PBMCs. Subset specified: CD45RA+ positively selected. The receptors were gathered from a man aged 18 to 29 in good health. Some clones in this sample may be carry-over from other donors' samples.

The CDR3 spells CASSLPWTSYGYTF. The CDR3 bases are TGTGCCAGCAGCTTGCCGTGGACCTCCTATGGCTACACCTTC. The gene calls are TRBV5-4 and TRBJ1-2; D is uncertain. Deletions cut 1 base from V and 4 bases from J, with 11 bases between. Germline loops: CDR1 SGHNT, CDR2 YYREEE (reference sequence). The CDR3 sequence is 14 residues long.

J is TRBJ2-1 and V is TRBV6-5; a weak D match, TRBD1 (7 bases). Trimming left V 6 bases short and J 4 bases short, with 16 bases between. The CDR3 consists of 15 residues. The germline V gene has CDR1 MNHEY and CDR2 SVGAGI. CDR3 region: CASSPRGVAYNEQFF. DNA for the CDR3: TGTGCCAGCAGCCCCAGGGGGGTGGCGTACAATGAGCAGTTCTTC.

This sequence joins TRBV7-9 and TRBJ1-1; D unresolved. Between the trimmed V and J ends, which lost 2 bases and 6 bases, there was a span of 4 bases. CDR3 length: 11 amino acids. The germline gives CDR1 SEHNR, CDR2 FQNEAQ (reference sequence). In nucleotides, the CDR3 is TGTGCCAGCAGCTTACATTCTGAAGCTTTCTTT. Its protein is CASSLHSEAFF.

This chain uses TRBV28 with TRBJ2-7, with D tentatively TRBD1 or TRBD2 (5 bases each). Trimming removed 4 bases from V and 4 bases from J, with 11 bases in between. The CDR3 contains 13 residues. CDR1 and CDR2 (germline): MDHEN, SYDVKM. This chain's CDR3 is CASSSGASYEQYF. CDR3 DNA sequence: TGTGCCAGCAGTTCCGGGGCATCGTACGAGCAGTACTTC.

The chain is built from TRBV30 and TRBJ2-1, with TRBD2 matching 12 bases. V lost 0 bases to trimming and J lost 4 bases; unmatched junction nucleotides: 4. Germline lookup yields CDR1 GTSNPN and CDR2 SVGIG (reference sequence). This CDR3 spans 16 amino acids. CDR3 bases: TGTGCCTGGAGTGTACTGCTAGCGGGAGGGTACAATGAGCAGTTCTTC. This codes for CAWSVLLAGGYNEQFF.